These 22 T cell receptor beta chains were all obtained from the same sample, sequenced in a study of T-cell reconstitution after alpha-beta-depleted transplantation in children. Preparation of the TCRbeta library involved a method that used unique molecular identifiers. Using its own MiXCR run on the PCR reads, TCRdb lists one record per CDR3 protein. The table includes about 980,000 distinct CDR3 sequences, roughly 29% detected once. The specimen comprised PBMCs, mostly from graft donor cells, sampled 360 days after TCRalphabeta/CD19-depleted stem cell transplant. The receptors shown here come from a boy under two years old who had a stem cell transplant for SCID, so the T cells may come from the graft donor.

This clonotype was counted a few times. V is TRBV20-1 and J is TRBJ1-1, with D possibly TRBD1 on 5 matching bases. Germline CDR1 reads DFQATT; CDR2 reads SNEGSKA (reference sequence). This CDR3 spans 14 amino acids. DNA of the CDR3: TGCACCTCACCGGGGCACTTCATGAACACTGAAGCTTTCTTT. This gives the protein CTSPGHFMNTEAFF.

The chain recombines TRBV20-1 with TRBJ2-5, with 7 bases fitting TRBD2. The germline V gene encodes CDR1 DFQATT and CDR2 SNEGSKA (reference sequence). The CDR3 consists of 12 residues. With 8 bases clipped from V and 5 bases from J, the junction kept 8 bases outside the gene matches. The CDR3 loop is CSTRDSGETQYF. For the CDR3, the DNA is TGCAGTACCCGGGATAGCGGGGAGACCCAGTACTTC.

The chain uses TRBV12-3 or TRBV12-4 and TRBJ2-1; TRBD2 aligns across 8 bases. CDR3 length: 17 residues. V gave up 5 bases and J gave up 0 bases; unmatched junction bases: 9. The CDR3 is CASSGLLAGSSYNEQFF. CDR3 nucleotides: TGTGCCAGCAGTGGGCTTCTAGCGGGCAGCTCCTACAATGAGCAGTTCTTC.

The V gene is TRBV6-1, the J gene TRBJ2-2, with 9 positions matching TRBD1. Per germline, CDR1 MNHNS and CDR2 SASEGT. The CDR3 has 15 amino acids. The V gene end was trimmed by 5 bases and the J gene end by 4 bases; junction bases not matched to a gene: 5. The CDR3 region is CASSQDRGATGELFF. The DNA for the CDR3 is TGTGCCAGCAGTCAGGACAGGGGAGCCACCGGGGAGCTGTTTTTT.

This chain connects TRBV29-1 to TRBJ1-4; TRBD1 aligns across 7 bases. This CDR3 contains 13 residues. The trim removed 4 bases at V and 5 bases at J, leaving 4 bases unmatched. Germline-derived CDR1 and CDR2 are SQVTM and ANQGSEA. This CDR3 is CSVGGQYNEKLFF. CDR3 bases: TGCAGCGTTGGGGGACAGTACAATGAAAAACTGTTTTTT.

This clonotype has just a few counts. V and J are TRBV15 and TRBJ2-7, with D possibly being TRBD2 (5 bases). Germline V lookup: CDR1 LNHNV, CDR2 YYDKDF (reference sequence). Trimming shortened V by 0 bases and J by 3 bases, and 15 bases separated the two germline ends. There are 16 residues in the CDR3. The CDR3 DNA follows: TGTGCCACCAGCAGAGATATACTAGAGCGCGGCTACGAGCAGTACTTC. This translates into CATSRDILERGYEQYF.

The genes are TRBV12-3 or TRBV12-4 and TRBJ2-2; D gene uncertain. With 2 bases removed from V and 1 base from J, the gap between germline ends came to 8 bases. The length of the CDR3 is 15 residues. CDR3 nucleotides: TGTGCCAGCAGTTTAATGGCAGGGAACACCGGGGAGCTGTTTTTT. Translated, it gives CASSLMAGNTGELFF.

The chain couples TRBV12-3 or TRBV12-4 to TRBJ1-2, with 9 bases matching TRBD1. V lost 5 bases to trimming and J lost 4 bases; unmatched junction nucleotides: 8. The CDR3 runs to 15 residues. This CDR3 reads CASSPSGTGRYGYTF. DNA of the CDR3: TGTGCCAGCAGTCCCTCCGGGACAGGGCGCTATGGCTACACCTTC.

The V call is TRBV28, the J call TRBJ2-6; D possibly corresponds to TRBD2 (5 bases). CDR1 MDHEN and CDR2 SYDVKM come from the germline V gene. The CDR3 sequence is 17 residues long. The V gene lost 3 bases and the J gene lost 0 bases, with 12 bases spanning the gap. In nucleotides, the CDR3 is TGTGCCAGCAGTTTGGAGGACGTTCACTCTGGGGCCAACGTCCTGACTTTC. It specifies CASSLEDVHSGANVLTF.

V gene TRBV28 combines with J gene TRBJ1-2; D unresolved. Germline V gene sequence: CDR1 MDHEN, CDR2 SYDVKM. This CDR3 comprises 15 residues. V was trimmed by 9 bases and J by 1 base, leaving 18 bases between them. DNA of the CDR3: TGTGCCAGTGTTCCCCAGAGCGCTGGTAACTATGGCTACACCTTC. Amino acid sequence: CASVPQSAGNYGYTF.

The CDR3 sequence is CASRGEVTGELFF. DNA of the CDR3: TGTGCCAGCCGAGGGGAGGTCACCGGGGAGCTGTTTTTT. The chain carries TRBV9 and TRBJ2-2, with D tentatively TRBD2 (6 bases). The germline V and J ends were trimmed by 7 bases and 4 bases, with 11 bases remaining between them. Looked up from germline, CDR1 is SGDLS and CDR2 is YYNGEE. This CDR3 spans 13 amino acids.

This clonotype was seen just once. V and J are TRBV6-2 or TRBV6-3 and TRBJ1-1, with D unresolved. From germline, CDR1 is MNHEY and CDR2 SVGEGT. The CDR3 is 15 amino acids. V lost 2 bases and J 0 bases, leaving 10 bases between the germline ends. The CDR3 nucleotides are TGTGCCAGCAGTTACGTTCCAGGAATGAACACTGAAGCTTTCTTT. Protein: CASSYVPGMNTEAFF.

The rearrangement links TRBV5-4 to TRBJ1-2; the D gene is possibly TRBD1 (6 bases). This CDR3 region has 14 residues. CDR1 and CDR2 (germline): SGHNT, YYREEE (reference sequence). V lost 3 bases and J 3 bases, leaving 12 bases between the germline ends. The CDR3 is CASSSLTGYYGYTF. DNA for the CDR3: TGTGCCAGCAGCTCTTTGACAGGATACTATGGCTACACCTTC.

The genes are TRBV4-3 and TRBJ2-7; D remains ambiguous. Germline assignment: CDR1 LGHNA and CDR2 YSLEER. Between the trimmed V and J ends, which lost 0 bases and 0 bases, there was a span of 9 bases. The length of the CDR3 is 15 residues. CDR3 loop: CASSQEDDTSYEQYF. Written as DNA, the CDR3 is TGCGCCAGCAGCCAAGAAGACGACACCTCCTACGAGCAGTACTTC.

This clonotype appeared a few times. Here the CDR3 reads CAITPQGEDEQYF. DNA for the CDR3: TGTGCCATCACCCCCCAGGGAGAAGACGAGCAGTACTTC. This sequence joins TRBV10-3 and TRBJ2-7; D assignment may be TRBD1 or TRBD2 (5 bases each). V lost 7 bases to trimming and J lost 5 bases, with 15 bases between them. This CDR3 region has 13 residues. The germline V gene encodes CDR1 ENHRY and CDR2 SYGVKD.

Only a few counts were recorded for this clonotype. The chain joins TRBV27 to TRBJ1-1; D gene ambiguous. The CDR3 is 14 residues long. Germline CDR1 reads MNHEY; CDR2 reads SMNVEV (reference sequence). With 4 bases removed from V and 5 bases from J, the gap between germline ends came to 14 bases. The CDR3 reads CASSSPSLGTEAFF. In DNA form, the CDR3 reads TGTGCCAGCAGTTCCCCCTCCTTGGGTACTGAAGCTTTCTTT.

There are many counts of this clonotype. V gene TRBV28 combines with J gene TRBJ1-1; maybe TRBD1 (5 bases). V gave up 3 bases and J gave up 1 base, with 9 bases separating them. The CDR3 length is 14 residues. Per the germline V gene, CDR1 is MDHEN and CDR2 is SYDVKM. CDR3 in DNA: TGTGCCAGCAGTTTGGGGGAAGGGAACACTGAAGCTTTCTTT. It encodes CASSLGEGNTEAFF. The full variable domain, with the rest looked up from reference TRBV28 and TRBJ1-1, is DVKVTQSSRYLVKRTGEKVFLECVQDMDHENMFWYRQDPGLGLRLIYFSYDVKMKEKGDIPEGYSVSREKKERFSLILESASTNQTSMYLCASSLGEGNTEAFFGQGTRLTVV.

The chain carries TRBV5-6 and TRBJ2-5, with D maybe TRBD2 (6 bases). Trimming took off 0 bases at V and 4 bases at J, with 13 bases between the two ends. The CDR3 spans 15 residues. CDR1 and CDR2 (germline): SGHDT, YYEEEE. The CDR3 spells CASSLATSDGETQYF. CDR3 DNA: TGTGCCAGCAGCTTGGCGACTAGTGATGGAGAGACCCAGTACTTC.

This clonotype was recorded a few times. The V and J genes are TRBV28 and TRBJ2-5; TRBD2 aligns across 8 bases. Germline CDR1 reads MDHEN; CDR2 reads SYDVKM. J gave up 4 bases and V 5 bases, and 9 bases lay outside the gene matches. The CDR3 is 15 residues long. CDR3 loop: CASSPGGLGAETQYF. The CDR3 DNA reads as TGTGCCAGCAGTCCCGGGGGACTAGGTGCAGAGACCCAGTACTTC. Variable domain in full (rest from reference TRBV28 and TRBJ2-5): DVKVTQSSRYLVKRTGEKVFLECVQDMDHENMFWYRQDPGLGLRLIYFSYDVKMKEKGDIPEGYSVSREKKERFSLILESASTNQTSMYLCASSPGGLGAETQYFGPGTRLLVL.

This clonotype has only a few counts. The rearrangement joins TRBV18 to TRBJ2-3, with TRBD1 matching 11 bases. The length of the CDR3 is 18 residues. Looked up from germline, CDR1 is KGHSH and CDR2 is LQKENI. V gave up 1 base and J gave up 4 bases; unmatched junction bases: 10. The CDR3 nucleotides read TGTGCCAGCTCACCACTCGCGGACAGGGGGCTTCGGGCAGATACGCAGTATTTT. Its protein product is CASSPLADRGLRADTQYF.

The table lists this clonotype with a few counts. The chain joins TRBV5-1 to TRBJ1-1, with TRBD1 as a possible D gene (5 bases). The V gene's germline CDR1 is SGHRS and CDR2 YFSETQ. V was trimmed by 4 bases and J by 4 bases, leaving 17 bases between them. The length of the CDR3 is 15 residues. In nucleotides, the CDR3 is TGCGCCAGCAGCCCAACCGCCTTCGGGGGCACTGAAGCTTTCTTT. Translation gives CASSPTAFGGTEAFF.

The CDR3 region is CASSRDRGVNEQFF. As DNA, the CDR3 is TGTGCCAGCAGCCGGGACAGGGGTGTCAATGAGCAGTTCTTC. The J gene is TRBJ2-1, the V gene TRBV6-1; TRBD1 matches at 10 bases. Germline CDR1 and CDR2: MNHNS and SASEGT. The CDR3 has 14 amino acids. With V trimmed by 6 bases and J by 6 bases, 5 bases remained unmatched.